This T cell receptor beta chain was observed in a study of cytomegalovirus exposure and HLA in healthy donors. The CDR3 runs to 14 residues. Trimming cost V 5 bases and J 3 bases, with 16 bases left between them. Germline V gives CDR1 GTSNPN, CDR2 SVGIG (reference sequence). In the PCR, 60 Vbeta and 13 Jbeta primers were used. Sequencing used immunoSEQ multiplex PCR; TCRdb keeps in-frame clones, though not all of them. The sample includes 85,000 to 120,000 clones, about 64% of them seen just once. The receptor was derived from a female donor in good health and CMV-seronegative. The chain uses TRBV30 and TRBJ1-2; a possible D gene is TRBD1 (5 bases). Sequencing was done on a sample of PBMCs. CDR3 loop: CAWGRQGYDYGYTF. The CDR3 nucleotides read TGTGCCTGGGGAAGGCAGGGCTACGACTATGGCTACACCTTC.